This T cell receptor (beta chain) is drawn from a study of monozygotic twins with inflammatory bowel disease. The CDR3 loop spans 14 amino acids. TCRdb reprocessed the 5' RACE reads, with one entry per CDR3 protein and no DNA. This table lists around 380,000 distinct CDR3 sequences. The chain employs TRBV12-3 or TRBV12-4 and TRBJ2-2. Sequences were obtained from blood. The origin of this receptor is a human donor with ulcerative colitis or Crohn's disease, or a healthy co-twin of an affected twin (not recorded which). The CDR3 region is CASSRPGNTGELFF.